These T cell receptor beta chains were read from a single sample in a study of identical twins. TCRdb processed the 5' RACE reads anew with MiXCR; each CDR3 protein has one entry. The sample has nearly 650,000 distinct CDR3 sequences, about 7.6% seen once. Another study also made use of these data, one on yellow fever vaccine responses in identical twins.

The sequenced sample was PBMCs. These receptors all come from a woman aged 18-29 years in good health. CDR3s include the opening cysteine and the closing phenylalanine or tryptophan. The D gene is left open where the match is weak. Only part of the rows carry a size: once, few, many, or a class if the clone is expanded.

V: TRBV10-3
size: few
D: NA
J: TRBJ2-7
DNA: TGTGCCATCAGCCACCGGGACGCTATCTACGAGCAGTACTTC
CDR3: CAISHRDAIYEQYF

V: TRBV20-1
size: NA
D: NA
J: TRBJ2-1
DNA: TGCAGTGCTAGAGCCCTCCGACCGTCCTACAATGAGCAGTTCTTC
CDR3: CSARALRPSYNEQFF

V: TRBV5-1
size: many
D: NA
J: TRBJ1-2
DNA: TGCGCCAGCAGCCCCGGAACAACTAATGGCTACACCTTC
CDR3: CASSPGTTNGYTF

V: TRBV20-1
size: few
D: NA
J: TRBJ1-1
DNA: TGCAGTGCCCGCCTGGCCGGGATCTCTGAAGCTTTCTTT
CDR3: CSARLAGISEAFF

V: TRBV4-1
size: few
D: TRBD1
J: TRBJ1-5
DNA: TGCGCCAGCAGCCACGGACAGGGAAGCAATCAGCCCCAGCATTTT
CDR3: CASSHGQGSNQPQHF

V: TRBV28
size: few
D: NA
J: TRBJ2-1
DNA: TGTGCCAGCTGGGGGACTTACAATGAGCAGTTCTTC
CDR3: CASWGTYNEQFF

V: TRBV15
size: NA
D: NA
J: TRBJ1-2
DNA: TGTGCCTCCCAGGGGGGCTACACCTTC
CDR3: CASQGGYTF

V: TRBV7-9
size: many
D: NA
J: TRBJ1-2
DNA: TGTGCCAGCAGCTTGCAGAGTACTAACTATGGCTACACCTTC
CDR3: CASSLQSTNYGYTF

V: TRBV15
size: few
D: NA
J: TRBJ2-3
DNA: TGTGCCACCAGCAGAGAGTGGGGGGACACAGATACGCAGTATTTT
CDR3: CATSREWGDTDTQYF

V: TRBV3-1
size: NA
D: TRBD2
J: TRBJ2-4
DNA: TGTGCCAGCAGCCAAGGAGAACTAGCGAGGATGTTTGACATTCAGTACTTC
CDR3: CASSQGELARMFDIQYF

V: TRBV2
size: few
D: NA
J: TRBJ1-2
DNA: TGTGCCAGCAGTGCCGTCCAGATTTTTGCCTATGGCTACACCTTC
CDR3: CASSAVQIFAYGYTF

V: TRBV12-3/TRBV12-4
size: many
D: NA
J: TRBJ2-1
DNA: TGTGCCAGCAAGGGGCCTTCCTACAATGAGCAGTTCTTC
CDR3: CASKGPSYNEQFF

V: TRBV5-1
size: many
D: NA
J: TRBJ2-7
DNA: TGCGCCAGCAGCATACGGTCGGGGCCCAGCTCCTACGAGCAGTACTTC
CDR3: CASSIRSGPSSYEQYF

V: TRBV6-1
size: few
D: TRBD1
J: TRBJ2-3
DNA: TGTGCCAGCAGTGAATGGGGGTCGGGGACAGGACGGCGGGATACGCAGTATTTT
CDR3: CASSEWGSGTGRRDTQYF

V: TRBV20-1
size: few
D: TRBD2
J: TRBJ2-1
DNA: TGCAGTGCTAGACCCACCGGGACTAGCTCTGAGCAGTTCTTC
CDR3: CSARPTGTSSEQFF

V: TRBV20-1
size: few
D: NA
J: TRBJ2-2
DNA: TGCAGTGCGCCAGGGATCCGGGGCACCGGGGAGCTGTTTTTT
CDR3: CSAPGIRGTGELFF

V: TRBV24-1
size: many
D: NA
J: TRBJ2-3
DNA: TGTGCCACCAGTGTGGGAATTTCCACAGATACGCAGTATTTT
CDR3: CATSVGISTDTQYF

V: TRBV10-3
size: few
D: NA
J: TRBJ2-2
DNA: TGTGCCGCCCGGCCGGGCAACTCGAACACCGGGGAGCTGTTTTTT
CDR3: CAARPGNSNTGELFF

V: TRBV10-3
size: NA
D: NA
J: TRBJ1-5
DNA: TGTGCCATCAGTGAAAGGGAGACAGGCAATCAGCCCCAGCATTTT
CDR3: CAISERETGNQPQHF

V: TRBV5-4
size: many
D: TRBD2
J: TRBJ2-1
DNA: TGTGCCAGCAGCTTGAAACTAGCGGGGGGGTACAATGAGCAGTTCTTC
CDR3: CASSLKLAGGYNEQFF

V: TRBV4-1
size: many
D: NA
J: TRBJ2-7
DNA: TGCGCCAGCAGCCAAGTCCAGGGTTCCTACGAGCAGTACTTC
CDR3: CASSQVQGSYEQYF

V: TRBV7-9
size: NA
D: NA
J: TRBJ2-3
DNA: TGTGCCAGCAGCGCTAGTGGGGGCTGGGGAGATACGCAGTATTTT
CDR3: CASSASGGWGDTQYF

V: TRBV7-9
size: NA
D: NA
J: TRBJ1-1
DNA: TGTGCCAGCAGCGGCTTGGGGGCTGAAGCTTTCTTT
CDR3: CASSGLGAEAFF

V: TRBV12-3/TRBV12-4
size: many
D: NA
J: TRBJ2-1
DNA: TGTGCCAGCAGTTTTGGTTGGAAAGGCAATGAGCAGTTCTTC
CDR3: CASSFGWKGNEQFF

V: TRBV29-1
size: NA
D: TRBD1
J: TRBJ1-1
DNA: TGCAGCGGGAACAGGGGTGGGAACACTGAAGCTTTCTTT
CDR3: CSGNRGGNTEAFF

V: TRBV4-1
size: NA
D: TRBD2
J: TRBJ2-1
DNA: TGCGCCAGCAGCCAATTTGCGGGGGGCGGAAATGAGCAGTTCTTC
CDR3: CASSQFAGGGNEQFF

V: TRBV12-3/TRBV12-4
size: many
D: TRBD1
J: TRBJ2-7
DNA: TGTGCCAGCAGTAGGGGGACAGGGGGCCCTAGCGGGAACGAGCAGTACTTC
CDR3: CASSRGTGGPSGNEQYF

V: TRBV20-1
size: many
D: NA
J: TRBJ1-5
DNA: TGCAGTGCTATGTCTACTGAGGGAGCTCAGCCCCAGCATTTT
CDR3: CSAMSTEGAQPQHF

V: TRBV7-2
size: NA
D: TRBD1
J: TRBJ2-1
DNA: TGTGCCAGCGGCCGGGACAGAATCCATGAGCAGTTCTTC
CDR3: CASGRDRIHEQFF

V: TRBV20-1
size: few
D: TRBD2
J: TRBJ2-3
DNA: TGCAGTGCTAGAGATCTCGAGGGACTAGGTACAGATACGCAGTATTTT
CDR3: CSARDLEGLGTDTQYF